This T cell receptor beta chain was captured by sequencing in a study of cytomegalovirus exposure and HLA in healthy donors. Study as a whole: The 120 validation repertoires used the same platform as the roughly 700 first-cohort repertoires (as reported by a later analysis). Study observations and caveats: That first-cohort TCR clusters tended to co-occur in the 90 to 150 validation repertoires was found in a later analysis.

Sequenced by immunoSEQ multiplex PCR; TCRdb stores in-frame clones only, minus some. Of roughly 240,000 clones listed, about 86% were seen once; the top ten hold approximately 2.5%. As concerns this clone: Its antigen is as yet unknown.

This CDR3 has 15 amino acids. V lost 0 bases and J lost 9; bases outside the gene matches: 7. Germline CDR1 reads SGDLS; CDR2 reads YYNGEE. The specimen sequenced was PBMCs. The chain couples TRBV9 to TRBJ2-1; TRBD2 aligns across 9 bases. The source is a young man in good health and CMV-seronegative. DNA for the CDR3: TGTGCCAGCAGCGTAGGCTTGCGGGAGGGCGGTGAGCAGTTCTTC. Its protein is CASSVGLREGGEQFF.